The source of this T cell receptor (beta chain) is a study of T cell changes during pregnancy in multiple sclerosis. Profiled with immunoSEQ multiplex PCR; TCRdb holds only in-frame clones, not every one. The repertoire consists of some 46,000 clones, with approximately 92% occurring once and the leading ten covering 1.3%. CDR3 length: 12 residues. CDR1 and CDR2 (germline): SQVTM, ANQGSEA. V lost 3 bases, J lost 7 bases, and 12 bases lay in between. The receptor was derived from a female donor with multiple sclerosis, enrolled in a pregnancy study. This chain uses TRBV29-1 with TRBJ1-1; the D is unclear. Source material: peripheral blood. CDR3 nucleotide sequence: TGCAGCGTTGACTCCGGGTCTTTTGAAGCTTTCTTT. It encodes CSVDSGSFEAFF.